This section outlines one T cell receptor beta chain sequence together with its context. Its antigen is currently unknown. This sample stems from a study of monozygotic twins with cystic fibrosis. Study-wide context: Libraries were built from three micrograms of fragmented DNA using 15 PCR cycles.

Overall study results and limits: Clonality was generally low (median approximately 0.0094), higher in the most severe patients.

Using immunoSEQ multiplex PCR, the repertoire was profiled, and TCRdb retains in-frame clones only, with some absent. Of about 23,000 clones in the sample, approximately 98% were seen once. The sample taken for sequencing was blood. This clonotype originated in a girl aged 5 to 17 with cystic fibrosis.

CDR3 sequence: CASSPTGLANYEQYV. The DNA of the CDR3 is TGTGCCAGCAGTCCTACAGGACTAGCGAACTACGAGCAGTACGTC. The chain carries TRBV6-1 and TRBJ2-7; 9 bases line up with TRBD2. The trim removed 5 bases at V and 3 bases at J, leaving 8 bases unmatched. The germline V gene has CDR1 MNHNS and CDR2 SASEGT. The CDR3 runs to 15 residues.